The T cell receptor beta chain under discussion was sequenced for a study of shared clonotypes between healthy human individuals. Study background: Per-donor plates numbered three CD4 naive, three CD4 memory, two CD8 naive and one CD8 memory.

Overall study findings and caveats: Among the subsets, naive ones generally showed larger estimated richness than memory ones.

As concerns this clone: Its antigen remains unknown.

The CDR3 length is 15 residues. Germline CDR1 is MNHEY and CDR2 is SMNVEV (reference sequence). The ends lost 5 bases at V and 6 bases at J; junction bases unmatched: 12. Only in-frame clones appear in the TCRdb table, and some are missing; sequencing was by immunoSEQ multiplex PCR. Among roughly 1,600,000 clones listed, approximately 98.5% were seen once. Adult donors, all healthy and HIV-negative, had no recent acute infections or vaccinations. Memory CD4+ cells were the fraction left after CD45RA+ naive selection. The chain links TRBV27 to TRBJ2-7; 8 nucleotides line up with TRBD1. Material for sequencing was naive CD4+ T cells sorted from blood. Regarding subset: CD45RA+ positively selected. The receptor was derived from a man aged 30 to 39 in good health. CDR3 nucleotides: TGTGCCAGCAGTCCAGGGACAGGCCTCCCCTTCGAGCAGTACTTC. Protein: CASSPGTGLPFEQYF.